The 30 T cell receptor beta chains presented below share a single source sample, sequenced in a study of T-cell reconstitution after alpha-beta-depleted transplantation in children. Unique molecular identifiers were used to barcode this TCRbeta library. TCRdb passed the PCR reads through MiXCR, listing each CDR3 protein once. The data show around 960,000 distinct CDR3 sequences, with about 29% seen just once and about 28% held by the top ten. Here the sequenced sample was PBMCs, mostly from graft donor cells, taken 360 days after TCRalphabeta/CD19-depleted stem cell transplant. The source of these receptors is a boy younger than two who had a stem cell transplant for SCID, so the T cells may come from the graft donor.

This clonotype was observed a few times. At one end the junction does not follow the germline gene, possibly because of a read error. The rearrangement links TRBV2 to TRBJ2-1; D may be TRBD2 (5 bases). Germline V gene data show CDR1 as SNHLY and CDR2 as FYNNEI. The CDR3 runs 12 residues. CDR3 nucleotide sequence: TGTGCCAGCAGTGCACACGGGGATGAGCAGCTCTTC. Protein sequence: CASSAHGDEQLF.

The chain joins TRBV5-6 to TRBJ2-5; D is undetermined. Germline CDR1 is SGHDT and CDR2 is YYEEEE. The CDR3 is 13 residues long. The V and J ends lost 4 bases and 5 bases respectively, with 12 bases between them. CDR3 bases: TGTGCCAGCAGCCCCGAGTACGAGGAGACCCAGTACTTC. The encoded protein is CASSPEYEETQYF.

CDR3 in DNA: TGTGCCAGCAGCCTCGACCGTGAGCAGTTCTTC. Protein sequence: CASSLDREQFF. The chain joins TRBV27 to TRBJ2-1, with unresolved D. The CDR3 consists of 11 residues. CDR1 and CDR2 (germline): MNHEY, SMNVEV (reference sequence). V lost 6 bases, J lost 9 bases, and 9 bases lay in between.

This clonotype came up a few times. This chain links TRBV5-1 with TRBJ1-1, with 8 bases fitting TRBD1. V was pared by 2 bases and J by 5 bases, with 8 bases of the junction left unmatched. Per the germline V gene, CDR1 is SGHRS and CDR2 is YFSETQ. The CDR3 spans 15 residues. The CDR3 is CASSLRTGPQTEAFF. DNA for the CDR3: TGCGCCAGCAGCTTAAGGACAGGGCCTCAAACTGAAGCTTTCTTT.

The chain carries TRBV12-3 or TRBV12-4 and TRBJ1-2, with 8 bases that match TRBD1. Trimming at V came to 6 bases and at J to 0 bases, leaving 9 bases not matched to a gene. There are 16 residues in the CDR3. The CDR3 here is CASRSGTGQPNYGYTF. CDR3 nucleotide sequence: TGTGCCAGCAGAAGTGGGACAGGCCAACCTAACTATGGCTACACCTTC.

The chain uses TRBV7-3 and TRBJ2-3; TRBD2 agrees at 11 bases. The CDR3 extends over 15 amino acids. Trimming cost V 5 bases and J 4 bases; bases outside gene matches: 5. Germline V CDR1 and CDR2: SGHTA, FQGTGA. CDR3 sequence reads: CASSGSGGASDTQYF. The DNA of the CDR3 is TGTGCCAGCAGCGGTAGCGGGGGGGCCTCAGATACGCAGTATTTT. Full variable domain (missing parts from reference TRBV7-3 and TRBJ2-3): GAGVSQTPSNKVTEKGKYVELRCDPISGHTALYWYRQSLGQGPEFLIYFQGTGAADDSGLPNDRFFAVRPEGSVSTLKIQRTERGDSAVYLCASSGSGGASDTQYFGPGTRLTVL.

The CDR3: CASSPRPIYEQYF. The DNA of the CDR3 is TGTGCCAGCTCACCAAGGCCAATCTACGAGCAGTACTTC. This chain connects TRBV18 to TRBJ2-7; D ambiguous. Trimming left V 2 bases short and J 3 bases short, with 8 bases between. The CDR3 covers 13 residues. Germline CDR1 KGHSH, CDR2 LQKENI.

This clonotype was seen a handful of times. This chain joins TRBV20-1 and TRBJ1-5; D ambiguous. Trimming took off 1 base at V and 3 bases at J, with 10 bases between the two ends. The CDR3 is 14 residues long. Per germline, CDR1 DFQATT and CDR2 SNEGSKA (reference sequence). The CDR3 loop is CSARGPGPNQPQHF. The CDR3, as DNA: TGCAGTGCTAGAGGCCCCGGCCCCAATCAGCCCCAGCATTTT.

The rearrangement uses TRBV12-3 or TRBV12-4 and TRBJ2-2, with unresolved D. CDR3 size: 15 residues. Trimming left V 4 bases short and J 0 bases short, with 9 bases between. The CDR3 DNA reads TGTGCCAGCAGTTGGGTACAGACGAACACCGGGGAGCTGTTTTTT. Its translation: CASSWVQTNTGELFF.

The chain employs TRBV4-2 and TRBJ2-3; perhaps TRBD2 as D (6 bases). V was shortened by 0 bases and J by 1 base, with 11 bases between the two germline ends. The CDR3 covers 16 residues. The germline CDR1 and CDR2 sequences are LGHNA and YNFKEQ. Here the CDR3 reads CASSQDLATGTDTQYF. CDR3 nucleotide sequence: TGTGCCAGCAGCCAAGATCTAGCGACGGGCACAGATACGCAGTATTTT.

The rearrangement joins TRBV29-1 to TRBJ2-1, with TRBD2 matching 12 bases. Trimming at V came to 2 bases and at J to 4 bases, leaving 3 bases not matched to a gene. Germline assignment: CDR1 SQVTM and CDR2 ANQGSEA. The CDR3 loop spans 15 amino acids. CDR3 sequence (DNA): TGCAGCGTTGAATTGACTAGCGGGGGTTACAATGAGCAGTTCTTC. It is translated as CSVELTSGGYNEQFF.

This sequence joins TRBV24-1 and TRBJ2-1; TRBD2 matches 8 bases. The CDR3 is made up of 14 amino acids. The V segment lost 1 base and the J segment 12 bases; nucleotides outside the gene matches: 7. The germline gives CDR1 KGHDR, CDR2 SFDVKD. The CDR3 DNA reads TGTGCCACCAGTGATTTTTCGGGGGGGCGCGGGCAGTTCTTC. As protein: CATSDFSGGRGQFF.

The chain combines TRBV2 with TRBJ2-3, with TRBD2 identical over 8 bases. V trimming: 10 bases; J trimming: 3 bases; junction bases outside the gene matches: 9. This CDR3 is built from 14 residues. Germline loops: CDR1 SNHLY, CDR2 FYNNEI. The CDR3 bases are TGTGCCACCTCTCCCCGGGGGGGAACAGATACGCAGTATTTT. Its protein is CATSPRGGTDTQYF. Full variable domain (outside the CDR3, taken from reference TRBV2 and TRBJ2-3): EPEVTQTPSHQVTQMGQEVILRCVPISNHLYFYWYRQILGQKVEFLVSFYNNEISEKSEIFDDQFSVERPDGSNFTLKIRSTKLEDSAMYFCATSPRGGTDTQYFGPGTRLTVL.

The CDR3 loop is CASSTLNPAETQYF. For the CDR3, the DNA is TGCGCCAGCAGCACATTAAATCCGGCGGAGACCCAGTACTTC. This chain joins TRBV5-1 and TRBJ2-5, with no clear D. The CDR3 consists of 14 residues. The V end was cut by 4 bases, the J end by 5 bases, with 15 bases between. The germline CDR1 and CDR2 sequences are SGHRS and YFSETQ.

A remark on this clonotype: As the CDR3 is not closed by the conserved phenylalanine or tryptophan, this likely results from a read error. The DNA of the CDR3 is TGCAGTGCTATACAAGAGACCCAGTACTCC. It is translated as CSAIQETQYS. The chain carries TRBV20-1 and TRBJ2-5; D remains unclear. The CDR3 consists of 10 residues. The V and J ends lost 4 bases and 2 bases respectively, with 2 bases between them. Germline values: CDR1 DFQATT, CDR2 SNEGSKA (reference sequence).

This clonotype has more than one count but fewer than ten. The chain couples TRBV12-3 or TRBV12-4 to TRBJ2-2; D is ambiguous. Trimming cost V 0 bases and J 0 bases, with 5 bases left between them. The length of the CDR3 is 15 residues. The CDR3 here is CASSLAPPNTGELFF. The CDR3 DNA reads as TGTGCCAGCAGTTTAGCGCCTCCGAACACCGGGGAGCTGTTTTTT.

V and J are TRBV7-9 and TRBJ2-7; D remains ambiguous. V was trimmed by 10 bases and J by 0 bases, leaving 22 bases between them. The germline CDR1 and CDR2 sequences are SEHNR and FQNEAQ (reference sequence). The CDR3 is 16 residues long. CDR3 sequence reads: CAIDTPVGSPSYEQYF. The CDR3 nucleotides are TGTGCCATCGATACCCCGGTTGGGTCGCCCTCCTACGAGCAGTACTTC.

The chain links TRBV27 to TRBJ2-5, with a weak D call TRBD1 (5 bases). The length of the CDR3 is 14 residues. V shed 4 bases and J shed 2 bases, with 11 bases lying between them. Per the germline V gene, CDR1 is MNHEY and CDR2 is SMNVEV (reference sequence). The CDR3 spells CASSWGGNQETQYF. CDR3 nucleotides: TGTGCCAGCAGTTGGGGCGGAAATCAAGAGACCCAGTACTTC.

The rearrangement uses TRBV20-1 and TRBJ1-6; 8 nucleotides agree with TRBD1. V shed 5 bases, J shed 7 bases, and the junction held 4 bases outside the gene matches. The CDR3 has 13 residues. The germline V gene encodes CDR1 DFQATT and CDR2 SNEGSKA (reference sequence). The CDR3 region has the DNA TGCAGTGCTCTGGGACAGGCCAATTCACCCCTCCACTTT. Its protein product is CSALGQANSPLHF.

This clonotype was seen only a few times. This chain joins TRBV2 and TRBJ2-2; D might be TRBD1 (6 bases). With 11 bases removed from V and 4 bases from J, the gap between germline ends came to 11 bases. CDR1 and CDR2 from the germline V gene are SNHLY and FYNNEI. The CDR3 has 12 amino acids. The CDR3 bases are TGTGCCTCCGAGGGGGTCACCGGGGAGCTGTTTTTT. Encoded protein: CASEGVTGELFF.

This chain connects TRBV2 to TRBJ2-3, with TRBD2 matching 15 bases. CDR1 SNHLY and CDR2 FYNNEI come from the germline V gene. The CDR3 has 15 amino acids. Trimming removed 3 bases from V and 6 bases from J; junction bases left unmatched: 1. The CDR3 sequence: CASSEGTSGGDTQYF. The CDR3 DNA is TGTGCCAGCAGTGAGGGGACTAGCGGGGGGGATACGCAGTATTTT.

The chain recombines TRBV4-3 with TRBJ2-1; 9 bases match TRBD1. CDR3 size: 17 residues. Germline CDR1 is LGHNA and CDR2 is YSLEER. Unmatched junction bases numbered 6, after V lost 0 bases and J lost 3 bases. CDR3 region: CASSQESGTGFYNEQFF. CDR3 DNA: TGCGCCAGCAGCCAAGAGTCTGGGACAGGGTTCTACAATGAGCAGTTCTTC.

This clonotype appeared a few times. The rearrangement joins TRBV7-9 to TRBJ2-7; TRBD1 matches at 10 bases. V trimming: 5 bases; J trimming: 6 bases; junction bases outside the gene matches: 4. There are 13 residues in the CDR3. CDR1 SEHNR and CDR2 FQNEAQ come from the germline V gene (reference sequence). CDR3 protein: CASSGDRGSEQYF. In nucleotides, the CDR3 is TGTGCCAGCAGCGGGGACAGGGGTAGCGAGCAGTACTTC.

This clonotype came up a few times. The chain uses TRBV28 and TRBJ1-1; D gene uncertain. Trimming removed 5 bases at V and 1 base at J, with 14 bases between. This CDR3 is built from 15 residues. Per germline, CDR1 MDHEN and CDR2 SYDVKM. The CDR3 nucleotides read TGTGCCAGCAGTCCCGACCCGGCACCGAACACTGAAGCTTTCTTT. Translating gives CASSPDPAPNTEAFF.

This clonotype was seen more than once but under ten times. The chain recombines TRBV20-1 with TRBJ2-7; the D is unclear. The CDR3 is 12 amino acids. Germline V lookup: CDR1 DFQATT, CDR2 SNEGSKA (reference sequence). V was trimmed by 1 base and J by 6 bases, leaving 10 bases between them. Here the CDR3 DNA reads TGCAGTGCTAGAGCTTACGTCGGCGAGCAGTACTTC. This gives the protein CSARAYVGEQYF.

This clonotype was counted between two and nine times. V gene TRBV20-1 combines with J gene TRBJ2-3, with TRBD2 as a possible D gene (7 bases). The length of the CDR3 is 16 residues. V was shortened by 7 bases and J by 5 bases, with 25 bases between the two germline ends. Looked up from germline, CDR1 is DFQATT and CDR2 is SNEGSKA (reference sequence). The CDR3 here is CSGRHNTGGSRDTQYF. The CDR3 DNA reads TGCAGTGGAAGACATAATACGGGGGGCTCCAGAGATACGCAGTATTTT.

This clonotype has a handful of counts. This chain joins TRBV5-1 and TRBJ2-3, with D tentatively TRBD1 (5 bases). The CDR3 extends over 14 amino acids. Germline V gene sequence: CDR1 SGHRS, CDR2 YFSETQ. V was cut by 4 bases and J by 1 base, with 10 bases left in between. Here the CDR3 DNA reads TGCGCCAGCAGCATGGACACGGGCACAGATACGCAGTATTTT. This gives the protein CASSMDTGTDTQYF.

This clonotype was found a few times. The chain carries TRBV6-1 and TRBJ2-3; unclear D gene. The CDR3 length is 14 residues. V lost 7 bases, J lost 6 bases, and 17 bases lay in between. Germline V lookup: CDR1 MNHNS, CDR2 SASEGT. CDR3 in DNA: TGTGCCAGCACCCAAGGGCAGTTTCAGGATACGCAGTATTTT. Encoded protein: CASTQGQFQDTQYF.

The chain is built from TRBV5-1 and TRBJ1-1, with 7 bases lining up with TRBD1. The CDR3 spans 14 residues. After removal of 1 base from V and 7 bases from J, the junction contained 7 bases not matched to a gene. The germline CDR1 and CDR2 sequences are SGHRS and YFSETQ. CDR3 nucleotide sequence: TGCGCCAGCAGCTTGACCTGGACAGGCAGTGAAGCTTTCTTT. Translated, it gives CASSLTWTGSEAFF.

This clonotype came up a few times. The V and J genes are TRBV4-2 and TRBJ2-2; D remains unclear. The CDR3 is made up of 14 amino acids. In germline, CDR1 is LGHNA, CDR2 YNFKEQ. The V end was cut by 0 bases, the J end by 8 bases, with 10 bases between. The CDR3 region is CASSQEPETGELFF. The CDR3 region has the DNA TGTGCCAGCAGCCAAGAGCCAGAAACTGGGGAGCTGTTTTTT.